Each of the 11 T cell receptor beta chains below was sequenced from the same sample in a study of identical twins. MiXCR was run by TCRdb on the 5' RACE reads, yielding one entry per CDR3 protein. The sample records hundreds of thousands of distinct CDR3 sequences, about 20% being singletons. These data also formed part of another study, on T cells expressing NK-cell markers.

Specimen: PBMCs. The receptors derive from a woman aged 18-35 years in good health.

This clonotype was detected a few times. V and J are TRBV4-3 and TRBJ2-3; 7 nucleotides line up with TRBD1. Trimming cost V 5 bases and J 6 bases; bases outside gene matches: 5. The CDR3 is 13 residues long. Germline assignment: CDR1 LGHNA and CDR2 YSLEER. The CDR3 protein is CASSDQTGDTQYF. CDR3 DNA: TGCGCCAGCAGCGATCAGACAGGGGATACGCAGTATTTT.

This clonotype was observed a handful of times. One end of the junction varies from germline; a read error may be responsible. This chain links TRBV12-3 or TRBV12-4 with TRBJ2-1; D uncertain. The CDR3 covers 11 residues. The CDR3 DNA reads TGTGCCAGCAGCCCGGGCCCTCTCAGTATCTTC. It yields the protein CASSPGPLSIF.

The V gene is TRBV7-8, the J gene TRBJ2-3; D gene unclear. V was pared by 3 bases and J by 4 bases, with 8 bases between. The V gene's germline CDR1 is SGHVS and CDR2 FQNEAQ. The CDR3 runs 13 residues. CDR3 residues: CASSFLAPDTQYF. CDR3 in DNA: TGTGCCAGCAGCTTCTTAGCCCCAGATACGCAGTATTTT.

This clonotype was detected a few times. The genes are TRBV5-1 and TRBJ2-1, with a tentative D call TRBD2 (5 bases). V was shortened by 7 bases and J by 8 bases, with 25 bases between the two germline ends. The CDR3 extends over 16 amino acids. The germline gives CDR1 SGHRS, CDR2 YFSETQ. CDR3 coding DNA: TGCGCCAGCTCTTACATTACGGGATCGGTGTATCATGAGCAGTTCTTC. As protein: CASSYITGSVYHEQFF.

This clonotype was counted between two and nine times. This chain joins TRBV10-1 and TRBJ2-1; tentatively, D is TRBD2 (6 bases). The V end lost 3 bases, the J end lost 9 bases, and 15 bases lay between the germline ends. Per germline, CDR1 WNHNN and CDR2 SYGVQD (reference sequence). The CDR3 totals 14 residues. The CDR3 is CASSDPGSRSEQFF. CDR3 in DNA: TGCGCCAGCAGTGACCCCGGGAGTCGTAGTGAGCAGTTCTTC.

The chain employs TRBV18 and TRBJ2-3; D is unresolved. Trimming shortened V by 2 bases and J by 10 bases, and 7 bases separated the two germline ends. The CDR3 runs to 11 residues. CDR1 and CDR2 from the germline V gene are KGHSH and LQKENI. The CDR3 is CASSPDPAQYF. For the CDR3, the DNA is TGTGCCAGCTCACCAGATCCCGCGCAGTATTTT.

The chain links TRBV15 to TRBJ1-1; D is ambiguous. Germline CDR1 is LNHNV and CDR2 is YYDKDF (reference sequence). This CDR3 is 15 amino acids long. Trimming took off 0 bases at V and 6 bases at J, with 14 bases between the two ends. The DNA for the CDR3 is TGTGCCACCAGCAGAGATCGAGGGTTAGGTGCTGAAGCTTTCTTT. This translates into CATSRDRGLGAEAFF.

This CDR3 reads CASSYAAGLGYTF. DNA of the CDR3: TGTGCCAGCAGTTACGCGGCAGGGCTCGGCTACACCTTC. V is TRBV6-5 and J is TRBJ1-2, with D possibly matching TRBD1 (5 bases). The CDR3 is 13 residues long. With 2 bases removed from V and 8 bases from J, the gap between germline ends came to 12 bases. Germline loops: CDR1 MNHEY, CDR2 SVGAGI.

In its sample, this clonotype was seen a few times. J is TRBJ2-1 and V is TRBV20-1, with 9 bases that match TRBD2. With V trimmed by 1 base and J by 7 bases, 11 bases remained unmatched. The CDR3 extends over 16 amino acids. Germline values: CDR1 DFQATT, CDR2 SNEGSKA (reference sequence). The CDR3 bases are TGCAGTGCTAGAGGGGGCTGGGCTAGCGGGAATAATGAGCAGTTCTTC. It specifies CSARGGWASGNNEQFF.

This clonotype was found a few times. J is TRBJ2-1 and V is TRBV12-3 or TRBV12-4, with TRBD2 as a possible D gene (5 bases). The CDR3 has 15 amino acids. V was trimmed by 5 bases and J by 3 bases, leaving 14 bases between them. The CDR3 is CASSPEPGIYNEQFF. DNA of the CDR3: TGTGCCAGCAGTCCCGAGCCCGGGATCTACAATGAGCAGTTCTTC.

V usage is TRBV29-1 and J usage is TRBJ2-1; 14 bases match TRBD2. The germline CDR1 and CDR2 sequences are SQVTM and ANQGSEA. The CDR3 runs to 17 residues. V shed 6 bases, J shed 6 bases, and the junction held 13 bases outside the gene matches. CDR3 DNA: TGCAGCGTAGATCCGGGACTAGCGGGAGCGGGGGGCAATGAGCAGTTCTTC. Translating gives CSVDPGLAGAGGNEQFF.